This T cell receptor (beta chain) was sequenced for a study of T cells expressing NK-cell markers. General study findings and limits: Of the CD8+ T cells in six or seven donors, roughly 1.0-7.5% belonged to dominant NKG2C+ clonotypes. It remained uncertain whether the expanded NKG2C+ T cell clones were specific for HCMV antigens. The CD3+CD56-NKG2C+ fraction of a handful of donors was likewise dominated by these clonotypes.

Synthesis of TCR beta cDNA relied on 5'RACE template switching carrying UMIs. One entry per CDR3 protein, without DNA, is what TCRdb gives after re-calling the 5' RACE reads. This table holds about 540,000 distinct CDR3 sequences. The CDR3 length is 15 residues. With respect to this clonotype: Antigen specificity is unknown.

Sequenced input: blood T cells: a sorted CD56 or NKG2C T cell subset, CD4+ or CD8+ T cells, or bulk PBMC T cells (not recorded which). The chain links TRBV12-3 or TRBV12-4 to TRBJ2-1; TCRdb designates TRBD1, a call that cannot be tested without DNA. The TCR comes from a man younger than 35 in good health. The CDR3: CASSLVGRGDNEQFF.